The clone carrying this TCR beta chain was seen only once. Its antigen is unknown. Each CDR3 protein gets one entry after TCRdb re-called the bulk RNA-seq reads with MiXCR. The data hold more than 2,500 distinct CDR3 sequences, with about 80% observed a single time. The germline CDR1 and CDR2 sequences are SGHKS and YYEKEE (reference sequence). V was pared by 4 bases and J by 0 bases, with 8 bases between. The CDR3 totals 15 residues. This entry belongs to a study of draining lymph node invasion in breast cancer. Study findings and constraints: A common Treg–Tconv clonal origin is suggested, not proven, by shared TCRs. Tconvs shared roughly 14-25% of Treg TCRs in each tissue. Some of the top 100 tumor clones appeared in invaded and non-invaded nodes, suggesting recirculation.

Sorting for CD4+ CD45RA- CD25- cells yielded memory conventional CD4 T cells. This TCR was recovered from a female donor with luminal breast cancer. Sequenced: sorted memory CD4+ effector T cells from a lymph node. The chain is built from TRBV5-5 and TRBJ2-6; no definite D call. CDR3 protein: CASSPSYSGANVLTF. The CDR3 DNA reads as TGTGCCAGCAGCCCTTCCTACTCTGGGGCCAACGTCCTGACTTTC.